The 14 T cell receptor beta chains below were found in one sample sequenced in a study of blood T cell repertoires in COVID-19. Produced via immunoSEQ multiplex PCR; TCRdb's table is partial and in-frame only. The profile shows roughly 120,000 clones, about 74% of them singletons. Sequencing was done on a sample of peripheral blood. These receptors were taken from a human donor in a cohort sampled during active COVID-19.

There are a few counts of this clone. The DNA for the CDR3 is TGCAGCGTTGGGGCTTCCGGCAATGAGCAGTTCTTC. The encoded protein is CSVGASGNEQFF. The V gene is TRBV29-1, the J gene TRBJ2-1; D gene unclear. Trimming took 4 bases from V and 6 from J, leaving 10 bases between them. Germline V gene data show CDR1 as SQVTM and CDR2 as ANQGSEA. This CDR3 comprises 12 residues.

This chain connects TRBV5-5 to TRBJ2-7; 8 positions match TRBD1. This CDR3 has 16 residues. CDR1 and CDR2 from the germline V gene are SGHKS and YYEKEE (reference sequence). J gave up 5 bases and V 1 base, and 11 bases lay outside the gene matches. The CDR3 nucleotides read TGTGCCAGCAGCTTGCCACTGGGACAGGATATCCACGAGCAGTACTTC. Residues: CASSLPLGQDIHEQYF.

The chain recombines TRBV9 with TRBJ2-6, with D maybe TRBD2 (7 bases). V gave up 1 base and J gave up 2 bases, with 10 bases separating them. There are 16 residues in the CDR3. Germline CDR1 and CDR2: SGDLS and YYNGEE. The CDR3 here is CASSVLGGPGANVLTF. CDR3 in DNA: TGTGCCAGCAGCGTACTGGGGGGGCCTGGGGCCAACGTCCTGACTTTC. The full variable domain, its missing parts supplied by reference TRBV9 and TRBJ2-6, is DSGVTQTPKHLITATGQRVTLRCSPRSGDLSVYWYQQSLDQGLQFLIQYYNGEERAKGNILERFSAQQFPDLHSELNLSSLELGDSALYFCASSVLGGPGANVLTFGAGSRLTVL.

The chain carries TRBV11-2 and TRBJ2-1; TRBD1 aligns across 10 bases. The length of the CDR3 is 16 residues. After removal of 0 bases from V and 8 bases from J, the junction contained 7 bases not matched to a gene. In germline, CDR1 is SGHAT, CDR2 FQNNGV. The CDR3 region is CASSLEGTGDGDEQFF. In DNA form, the CDR3 reads TGTGCCAGCAGCTTAGAAGGGACAGGGGATGGCGATGAGCAGTTCTTC. The variable domain in full, with the rest retrieved from reference TRBV11-2 and TRBJ2-1, is EAGVAQSPRYKIIEKRQSVAFWCNPISGHATLYWYQQILGQGPKLLIQFQNNGVVDDSQLPKDRFSAERLKGVDSTLKIQPAKLEDSAVYLCASSLEGTGDGDEQFFGPGTRLTVL.

This chain uses TRBV30 with TRBJ1-2, with a tentative D call TRBD1 (5 bases). The germline V gene encodes CDR1 GTSNPN and CDR2 SVGIG (reference sequence). This CDR3 contains 14 residues. V was shortened by 0 bases and J by 7 bases, with 15 bases between the two germline ends. CDR3 amino acids: CAWSVLVKGSGYTF. The CDR3 DNA is TGTGCCTGGAGTGTCCTCGTAAAGGGGTCTGGCTACACCTTC.

This chain uses TRBV15 with TRBJ1-1, with 8 bases fitting TRBD1. Per the germline V gene, CDR1 is LNHNV and CDR2 is YYDKDF (reference sequence). The CDR3 length is 16 residues. V gave up 3 bases and J gave up 5 bases; unmatched junction bases: 11. DNA for the CDR3: TGTGCCACCAGCAGGCCCAGACAGGGGAAGGAGACTGAAGCTTTCTTT. Amino acid sequence: CATSRPRQGKETEAFF. The whole variable domain, filled in from reference TRBV15 and TRBJ1-1, reads DAMVIQNPRYQVTQFGKPVTLSCSQTLNHNVMYWYQQKSSQAPKLLFHYYDKDFNNEADTPDNFQSRRPNTSFCFLDIRSPGLGDTAMYLCATSRPRQGKETEAFFGQGTRLTVV.

V gene TRBV19 combines with J gene TRBJ1-6; 8 nucleotides align to TRBD1. CDR3 size: 15 residues. In germline, CDR1 is LNHDA, CDR2 SQIVND (reference sequence). V lost 6 bases to trimming and J lost 3 bases; unmatched junction nucleotides: 4. The DNA for the CDR3 is TGTGCCAGTAGCGGGACAGGTCGCTATAATTCACCCCTCCACTTT. It specifies CASSGTGRYNSPLHF.

This rearrangement joins TRBV7-9 to TRBJ1-1, with TRBD1 identical over 7 bases. CDR3 size: 17 residues. CDR1 and CDR2 (germline): SEHNR, FQNEAQ (reference sequence). With 4 bases clipped from V and 2 bases from J, the junction kept 13 bases outside the gene matches. The CDR3 DNA follows: TGTGCCAGCAGCTCACCCCAAACAGGGGACCTCAACACTGAAGCTTTCTTT. Amino acids: CASSSPQTGDLNTEAFF.

The chain links TRBV7-9 to TRBJ2-1, with TRBD2 as a possible D gene (6 bases). Germline V gene lookup returns CDR1 SEHNR and CDR2 FQNEAQ (reference sequence). V was shortened by 1 base and J by 0 bases, with 13 bases between the two germline ends. This CDR3 spans 17 amino acids. DNA for the CDR3: TGTGCCAGCAGCTTAGGGGAATGGAGGGGCTCCTACAATGAGCAGTTCTTC. This codes for CASSLGEWRGSYNEQFF.

The genes are TRBV3-1 (or the pseudogene TRBV3-2) and TRBJ2-1; a possible D gene is TRBD1 (6 bases). The CDR3 totals 12 residues. Germline V CDR1 and CDR2: LGHDT, YNNKEL (reference sequence). Trimming took 6 bases from V and 9 from J, leaving 12 bases between them. Here the CDR3 DNA reads TGTGCCAGCAGGCAGGGGACGGGTGAGCAGTTCTTC. Its protein product is CASRQGTGEQFF.

This chain connects TRBV6-5 to TRBJ1-4, with TRBD1 matching over 9 bases. The CDR3 is 15 residues long. Germline lookup yields CDR1 MNHEY and CDR2 SVGAGI. The junction had 4 bases not matched to a gene; V was cut back by 6 bases and J by 2 bases. The CDR3 region is CASSPTGGTNEKLFF. As DNA, the CDR3 is TGTGCCAGCAGCCCAACAGGGGGCACTAATGAAAAACTGTTTTTT.

The V call is TRBV3-1 (or the pseudogene TRBV3-2), the J call TRBJ2-1, with 15 bases aligning to TRBD2. The CDR3 extends over 16 amino acids. V dropped 4 bases and J dropped 7; count of bases not matched to a gene: 5. Germline loops: CDR1 LGHDT, CDR2 YNNKEL (reference sequence). The CDR3 protein is CASSLGTSGRWNEQFF. The CDR3 DNA sequence: TGTGCCAGCAGCCTCGGGACTAGCGGGAGGTGGAATGAGCAGTTCTTC.

The chain joins TRBV28 to TRBJ1-4; D is uncertain. V lost 2 bases and J lost 12, with 7 bases in between. The CDR3 is 11 amino acids. Germline V gene sequence: CDR1 MDHEN, CDR2 SYDVKM. The CDR3 DNA reads TGTGCCAGCAGTTTACGGTTGGAACTGTTTTTT. Translated, it gives CASSLRLELFF.

The chain has TRBV6-1 and TRBJ1-5; TRBD1 matches at 11 bases. After removal of 1 base from V and 7 bases from J, the junction contained 6 bases not matched to a gene. In germline, CDR1 is MNHNS, CDR2 SASEGT. This CDR3 spans 16 amino acids. CDR3 DNA: TGTGCCAGCAGTGAAGGGACAGGGGGCTTGAACCAGCCCCAGCATTTT. As protein: CASSEGTGGLNQPQHF.